A selection of T cell receptor beta chains follows, all from one sample in a study of blood T cell repertoires in COVID-19. TCRdb keeps only in-frame clones here, not all; method: immunoSEQ multiplex PCR. The sample consists of approximately 150,000 clones, around 82% of them appearing once. What was sequenced was PBMCs or T cells enriched from blood (not recorded which). These TCRs come from a man aged 55 to 70 who had recovered from COVID-19. CDR3s include the opening cysteine and the closing phenylalanine or tryptophan. A D gene is named only where the DNA matches it firmly. Clone size is given for some rows only: seen once, a few or many times, or a class if the clone is expanded.

J gene: TRBJ2-1; V gene: TRBV11-2; clone size: few; D gene: TRBD1; CDR3 protein: CAARGGVNGEQFF; CDR3 DNA: TGTGCCGCAAGAGGGGGCGTGAATGGTGAGCAGTTCTTC
J gene: TRBJ2-5; V gene: TRBV5-1; clone size: .; D gene: .; CDR3 protein: CASSLRQETQYF; CDR3 DNA: TGCGCCAGCAGCCTCCGCCAAGAGACCCAGTACTTC
J gene: TRBJ1-1; V gene: TRBV28; clone size: .; D gene: TRBD1; CDR3 protein: CASSYRGSTEAFF; CDR3 DNA: TGTGCCAGCAGTTACAGGGGTTCCACTGAAGCTTTCTTT
J gene: TRBJ2-3; V gene: TRBV19; clone size: .; D gene: TRBD2; CDR3 protein: CASSIDYRAGGSTTPLRTQYF; CDR3 DNA: TGTGCCAGTAGTATAGATTATAGAGCGGGAGGGTCGACGACCCCCCTCCGGACGCAGTATTTT
J gene: TRBJ2-1; V gene: TRBV7-3; clone size: .; D gene: TRBD1; CDR3 protein: CASSSQGFGDEQFF; CDR3 DNA: TGTGCCAGCAGCTCACAGGGGTTTGGGGATGAGCAGTTCTTC
J gene: TRBJ1-6; V gene: TRBV18; clone size: .; D gene: .; CDR3 protein: CASSPQGKILHF; CDR3 DNA: TGTGCCAGCTCACCGCAGGGGAAAATCCTCCACTTT
J gene: TRBJ2-1; V gene: TRBV2; clone size: .; D gene: TRBD2; CDR3 protein: CASSLERGHSYNEQFF; CDR3 DNA: TGTGCCAGCAGTCTTGAGCGGGGGCACTCCTACAATGAGCAGTTCTTC
J gene: TRBJ2-1; V gene: TRBV9; clone size: .; D gene: .; CDR3 protein: CASSPARVGHEQFF; CDR3 DNA: TGTGCCAGCAGCCCGGCCAGGGTCGGGCATGAGCAGTTCTTC
J gene: TRBJ2-2; V gene: TRBV24-1; clone size: .; D gene: TRBD1; CDR3 protein: CATSDLGTVNTGELFF; CDR3 DNA: TGTGCCACCAGTGATTTGGGGACAGTAAACACCGGGGAGCTGTTTTTT
J gene: TRBJ2-1; V gene: TRBV10-3; clone size: .; D gene: .; CDR3 protein: CAIKTGPNEQFF; CDR3 DNA: TGTGCCATCAAGACAGGACCCAATGAGCAGTTCTTC
J gene: TRBJ2-5; V gene: TRBV18; clone size: .; D gene: .; CDR3 protein: CASSPSGQETQYF; CDR3 DNA: TGTGCCAGCTCACCCTCAGGCCAAGAGACCCAGTACTTC
J gene: TRBJ2-5; V gene: TRBV27; clone size: .; D gene: .; CDR3 protein: CASSPTGTAGQETQYF; CDR3 DNA: TGTGCCAGCAGCCCGACTGGGACTGCTGGACAAGAGACCCAGTACTTC
J gene: TRBJ1-1; V gene: TRBV28; clone size: .; D gene: .; CDR3 protein: CASSPPVVRTEAFF; CDR3 DNA: TGTGCCAGCAGTCCACCGGTGGTCCGGACTGAAGCTTTCTTT
J gene: TRBJ2-1; V gene: TRBV5-1; clone size: .; D gene: .; CDR3 protein: CASSPLSRRQTYNEQFF; CDR3 DNA: TGCGCCAGCAGCCCGCTCTCCCGACGACAGACTTACAATGAGCAGTTCTTC
J gene: TRBJ2-5; V gene: TRBV5-1; clone size: few; D gene: .; CDR3 protein: CASSLGVGGGQETQYF; CDR3 DNA: TGCGCCAGCAGCTTGGGTGTTGGGGGCGGACAAGAGACCCAGTACTTC
J gene: TRBJ1-1; V gene: TRBV28; clone size: .; D gene: .; CDR3 protein: CASRGGQGNTEAFF; CDR3 DNA: TGTGCCAGCAGGGGAGGCCAGGGGAACACTGAAGCTTTCTTT
J gene: TRBJ2-1; V gene: TRBV4-1; clone size: .; D gene: .; CDR3 protein: CASSLADGYSYNEQFF; CDR3 DNA: TGCGCCAGCAGCCTCGCGGATGGGTACTCCTACAATGAGCAGTTCTTC
J gene: TRBJ1-1; V gene: TRBV27; clone size: .; D gene: .; CDR3 protein: CASSSQGGEAFF; CDR3 DNA: TGTGCCAGCAGTTCACAGGGCGGTGAAGCTTTCTTT
J gene: TRBJ1-6; V gene: TRBV5-4; clone size: few; D gene: TRBD1; CDR3 protein: CASSPDRGQVEPLHF; CDR3 DNA: TGTGCCAGCAGCCCGGACAGGGGGCAAGTCGAACCCCTCCACTTT
J gene: TRBJ1-5; V gene: TRBV27; clone size: .; D gene: .; CDR3 protein: CASSRGNQPQHF; CDR3 DNA: TGTGCCAGCAGCAGGGGAAATCAGCCCCAGCATTTT
J gene: TRBJ2-7; V gene: TRBV29-1; clone size: .; D gene: TRBD2; CDR3 protein: CSVEDPVGSGGASEQYF; CDR3 DNA: TGCAGCGTTGAAGATCCCGTGGGTAGCGGGGGGGCGAGCGAGCAGTACTTC
J gene: TRBJ1-5; V gene: TRBV24-1; clone size: .; D gene: .; CDR3 protein: CATSSNSYQPQHF; CDR3 DNA: TGTGCCACCAGTTCTAACAGTTATCAGCCCCAGCATTTT
J gene: TRBJ1-6; V gene: TRBV19; clone size: few; D gene: TRBD1; CDR3 protein: CASSIHRGPLHF; CDR3 DNA: TGTGCCAGTAGTATCCACAGGGGGCCCCTCCACTTT
J gene: TRBJ2-5; V gene: TRBV6-5; clone size: .; D gene: TRBD2; CDR3 protein: CALRLAGVETQYF; CDR3 DNA: TGTGCCCTACGACTAGCGGGAGTTGAGACCCAGTACTTC
J gene: TRBJ2-1; V gene: TRBV18; clone size: .; D gene: TRBD2; CDR3 protein: CASSPAGVGSYNEQFF; CDR3 DNA: TGTGCCAGCTCCCCCGCGGGGGTTGGGTCCTACAATGAGCAGTTCTTC
J gene: TRBJ2-1; V gene: TRBV11-2; clone size: once; D gene: TRBD2; CDR3 protein: CASSYGWTSGGRNEQFF; CDR3 DNA: TGTGCCAGCAGCTACGGATGGACTAGCGGGGGTCGGAATGAGCAGTTCTTC
J gene: TRBJ1-5; V gene: TRBV11-2; clone size: .; D gene: .; CDR3 protein: CASSSEGRGNQPQHF; CDR3 DNA: TGTGCCAGCAGCTCAGAGGGCAGGGGAAATCAGCCCCAGCATTTT
J gene: TRBJ1-1; V gene: TRBV4-2; clone size: .; D gene: .; CDR3 protein: CASSPAGRVTEAFF; CDR3 DNA: TGTGCCAGCAGCCCGGCGGGCCGGGTTACTGAAGCTTTCTTT
J gene: TRBJ2-1; V gene: TRBV28; clone size: .; D gene: TRBD2; CDR3 protein: CASSFTSGPPDEQFF; CDR3 DNA: TGTGCCAGCAGTTTTACTAGCGGACCACCCGATGAGCAGTTCTTC